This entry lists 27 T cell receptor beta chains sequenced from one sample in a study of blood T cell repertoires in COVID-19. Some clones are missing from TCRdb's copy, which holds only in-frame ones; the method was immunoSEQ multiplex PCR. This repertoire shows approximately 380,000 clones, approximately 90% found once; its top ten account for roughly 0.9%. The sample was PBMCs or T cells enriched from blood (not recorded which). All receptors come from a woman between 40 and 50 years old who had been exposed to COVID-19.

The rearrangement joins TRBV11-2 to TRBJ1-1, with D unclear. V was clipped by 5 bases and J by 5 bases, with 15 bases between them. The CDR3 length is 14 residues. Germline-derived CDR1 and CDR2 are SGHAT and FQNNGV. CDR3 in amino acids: CASSTRAGGTEAFF. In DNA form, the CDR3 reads TGTGCCAGCAGCACCCGGGCAGGAGGGACTGAAGCTTTCTTT.

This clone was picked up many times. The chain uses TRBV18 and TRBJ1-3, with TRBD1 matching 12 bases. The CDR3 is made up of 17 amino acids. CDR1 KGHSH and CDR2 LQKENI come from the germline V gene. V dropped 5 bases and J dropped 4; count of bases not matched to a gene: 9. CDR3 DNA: TGTGCCAGCTCAAGGGACAGGGGGCGAAGGTCCGGAAACACCATATATTTT. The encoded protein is CASSRDRGRRSGNTIYF.

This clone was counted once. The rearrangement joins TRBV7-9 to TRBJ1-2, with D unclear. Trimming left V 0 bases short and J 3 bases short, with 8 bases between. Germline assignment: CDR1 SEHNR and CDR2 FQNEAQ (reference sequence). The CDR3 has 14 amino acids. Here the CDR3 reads CASSLAGLDYGYTF. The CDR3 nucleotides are TGTGCCAGCAGCTTAGCTGGGCTGGACTATGGCTACACCTTC.

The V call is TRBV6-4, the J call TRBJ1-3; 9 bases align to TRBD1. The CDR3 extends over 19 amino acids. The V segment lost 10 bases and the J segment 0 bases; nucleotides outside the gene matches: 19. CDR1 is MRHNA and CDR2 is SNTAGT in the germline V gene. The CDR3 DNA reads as TGTGCCACCAGACCTACGAGGACAGGGGAAACCTTCTCTGGAAACACCATATATTTT. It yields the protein CATRPTRTGETFSGNTIYF.

CDR3 in DNA: TGTGCCAGCAGCTTGGTGAGCGATCGGCCCCAGCATTTT. It is translated as CASSLVSDRPQHF. This rearrangement joins TRBV7-9 to TRBJ1-5; D is ambiguous. Trimming removed 3 bases from V and 9 bases from J, with 12 bases in between. The CDR3 length is 13 residues. Germline assignment: CDR1 SEHNR and CDR2 FQNEAQ (reference sequence).

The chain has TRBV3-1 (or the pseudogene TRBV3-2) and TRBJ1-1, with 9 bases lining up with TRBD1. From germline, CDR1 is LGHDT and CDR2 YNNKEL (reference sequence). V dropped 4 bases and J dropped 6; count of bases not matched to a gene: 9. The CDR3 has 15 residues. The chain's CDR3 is CASSPPGQGTSEAFF. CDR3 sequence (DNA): TGTGCCAGCAGCCCTCCGGGACAGGGTACTTCTGAAGCTTTCTTT.

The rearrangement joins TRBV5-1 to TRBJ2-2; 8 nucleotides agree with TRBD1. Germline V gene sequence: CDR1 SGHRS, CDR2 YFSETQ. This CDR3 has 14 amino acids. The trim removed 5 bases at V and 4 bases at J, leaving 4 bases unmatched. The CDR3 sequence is CASRGQGATGELFF. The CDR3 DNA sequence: TGCGCCAGCAGGGGGCAGGGGGCCACCGGGGAGCTGTTTTTT.

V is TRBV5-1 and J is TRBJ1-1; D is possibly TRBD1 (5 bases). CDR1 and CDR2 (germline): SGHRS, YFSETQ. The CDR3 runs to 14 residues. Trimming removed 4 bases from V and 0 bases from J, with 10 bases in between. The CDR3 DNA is TGCGCCAGCAGCCTCCAGACAGTGAACACTGAAGCTTTCTTT. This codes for CASSLQTVNTEAFF.

The CDR3, as DNA: TGTGCCAGTAGTACTTGGACAGGTTGGGTAGCGGATCAGCCCCAGCATTTT. This translates into CASSTWTGWVADQPQHF. V and J are TRBV19 and TRBJ1-5; TRBD1 aligns across 7 bases. Germline CDR1 LNHDA, CDR2 SQIVND (reference sequence). This CDR3 has 17 residues. J lost 5 bases, V lost 4 bases, and 14 bases had no gene match.

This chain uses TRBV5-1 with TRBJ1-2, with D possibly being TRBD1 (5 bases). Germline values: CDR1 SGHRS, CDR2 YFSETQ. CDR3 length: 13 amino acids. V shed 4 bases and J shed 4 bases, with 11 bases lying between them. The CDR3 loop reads CASSGGEGYGYTF. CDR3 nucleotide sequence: TGCGCCAGCAGCGGAGGGGAGGGCTATGGCTACACCTTC.

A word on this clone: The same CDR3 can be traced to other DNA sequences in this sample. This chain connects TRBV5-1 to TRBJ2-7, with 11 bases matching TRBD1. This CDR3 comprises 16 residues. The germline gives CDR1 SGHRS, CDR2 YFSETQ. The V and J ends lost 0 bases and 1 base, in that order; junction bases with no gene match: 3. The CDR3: CASSLAWDRGSYEQYF. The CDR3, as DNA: TGCGCCAGCAGCTTGGCCTGGGACAGGGGGTCCTACGAGCAGTACTTC. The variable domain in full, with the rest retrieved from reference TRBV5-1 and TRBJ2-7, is KAGVTQTPRYLIKTRGQQVTLSCSPISGHRSVSWYQQTPGQGLQFLFEYFSETQRNKGNFPGRFSGRQFSNSRSEMNVSTLELGDSALYLCASSLAWDRGSYEQYFGPGTRLTVT.

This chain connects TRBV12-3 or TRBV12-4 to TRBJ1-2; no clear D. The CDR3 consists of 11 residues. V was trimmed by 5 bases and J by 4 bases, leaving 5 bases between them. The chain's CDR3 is CASSLSYGYTF. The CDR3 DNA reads TGTGCCAGCAGTCTAAGCTATGGCTACACCTTC.

The DNA for the CDR3 is TGTGCCAGCAGTTCCGGCGGGCAGGGGGCTGGAGGCTACACCTTC. Residues: CASSSGGQGAGGYTF. The chain combines TRBV6-5 with TRBJ1-2; 8 bases align to TRBD1. CDR1 is MNHEY and CDR2 is SVGAGI in the germline V gene. This CDR3 contains 15 residues. The trim removed 4 bases at V and 8 bases at J, leaving 12 bases unmatched.

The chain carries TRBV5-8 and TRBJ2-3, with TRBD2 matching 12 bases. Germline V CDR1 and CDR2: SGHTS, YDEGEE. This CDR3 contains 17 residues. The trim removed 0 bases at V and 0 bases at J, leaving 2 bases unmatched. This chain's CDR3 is CASSLGLAGASTDTQYF. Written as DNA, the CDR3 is TGTGCCAGCAGCTTGGGACTAGCGGGGGCTAGCACAGATACGCAGTATTTT.

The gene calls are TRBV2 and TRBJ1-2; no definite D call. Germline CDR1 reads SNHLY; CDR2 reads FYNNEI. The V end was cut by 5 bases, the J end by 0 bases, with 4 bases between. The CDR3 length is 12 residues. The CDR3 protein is CASSRANYGYTF. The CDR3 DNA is TGTGCCAGCAGTAGAGCTAACTATGGCTACACCTTC.

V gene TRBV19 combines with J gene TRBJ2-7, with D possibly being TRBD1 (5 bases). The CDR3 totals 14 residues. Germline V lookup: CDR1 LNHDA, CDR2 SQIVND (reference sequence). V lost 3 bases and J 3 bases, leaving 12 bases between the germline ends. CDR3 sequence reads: CASSMAQVFYEQYF. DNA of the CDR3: TGTGCCAGTAGTATGGCACAGGTTTTCTACGAGCAGTACTTC.

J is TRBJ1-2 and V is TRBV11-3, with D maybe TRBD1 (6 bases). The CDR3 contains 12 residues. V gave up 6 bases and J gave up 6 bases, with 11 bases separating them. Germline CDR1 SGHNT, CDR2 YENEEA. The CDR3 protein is CASSRAGDGYTF. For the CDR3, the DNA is TGTGCCAGCAGTAGGGCAGGGGATGGCTACACCTTC.

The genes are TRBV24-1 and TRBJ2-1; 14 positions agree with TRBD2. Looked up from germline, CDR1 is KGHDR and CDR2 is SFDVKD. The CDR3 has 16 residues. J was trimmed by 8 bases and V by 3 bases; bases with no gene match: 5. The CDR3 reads CATSDPGLAGADEQFF. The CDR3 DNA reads TGTGCCACCAGTGATCCGGGACTAGCGGGAGCGGATGAGCAGTTCTTC.

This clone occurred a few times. CDR3 sequence (DNA): TGCGCCAGCAGTTCCGACGAAGGGGACAGGGGGCGCCCCGGGGAGCTGTTTTTT. This encodes CASSSDEGDRGRPGELFF. The chain has TRBV10-1 and TRBJ2-2; TRBD1 matches at 12 bases. V lost 5 bases to trimming and J lost 6 bases; unmatched junction nucleotides: 13. The CDR3 has 18 residues. CDR1 WNHNN and CDR2 SYGVQD come from the germline V gene (reference sequence).

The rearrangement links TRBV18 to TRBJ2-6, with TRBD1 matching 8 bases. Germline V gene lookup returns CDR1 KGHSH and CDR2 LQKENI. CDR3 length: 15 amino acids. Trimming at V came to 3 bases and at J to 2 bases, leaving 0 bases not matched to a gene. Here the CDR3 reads CASSPDRAGANVLTF. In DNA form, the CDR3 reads TGTGCCAGCTCACCGGACAGGGCTGGGGCCAACGTCCTGACTTTC.

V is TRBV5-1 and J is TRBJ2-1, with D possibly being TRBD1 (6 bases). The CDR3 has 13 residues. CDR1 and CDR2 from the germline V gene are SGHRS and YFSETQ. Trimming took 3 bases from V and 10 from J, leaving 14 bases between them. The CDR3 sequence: CASSSGTGWEQFF. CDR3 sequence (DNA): TGCGCCAGCAGCTCCGGTACAGGGTGGGAGCAGTTCTTC. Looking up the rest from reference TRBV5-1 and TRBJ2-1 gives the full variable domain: KAGVTQTPRYLIKTRGQQVTLSCSPISGHRSVSWYQQTPGQGLQFLFEYFSETQRNKGNFPGRFSGRQFSNSRSEMNVSTLELGDSALYLCASSSGTGWEQFFGPGTRLTVL.

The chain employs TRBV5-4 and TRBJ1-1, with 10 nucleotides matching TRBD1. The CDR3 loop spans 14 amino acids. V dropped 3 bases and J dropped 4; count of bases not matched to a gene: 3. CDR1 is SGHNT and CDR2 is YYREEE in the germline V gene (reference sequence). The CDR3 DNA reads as TGTGCCAGCAGCTCCGGGACAGGGGTCACTGAAGCTTTCTTT. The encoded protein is CASSSGTGVTEAFF. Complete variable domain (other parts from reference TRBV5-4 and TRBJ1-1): ETGVTQSPTHLIKTRGQQVTLRCSSQSGHNTVSWYQQALGQGPQFIFQYYREEENGRGNFPPRFSGLQFPNYSSELNVNALELDDSALYLCASSSGTGVTEAFFGQGTRLTVV.

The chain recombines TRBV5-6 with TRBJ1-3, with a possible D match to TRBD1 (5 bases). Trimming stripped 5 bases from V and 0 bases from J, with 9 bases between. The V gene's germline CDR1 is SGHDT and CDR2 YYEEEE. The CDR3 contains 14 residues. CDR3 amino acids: CASSDRPSGNTIYF. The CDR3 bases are TGTGCCAGCAGTGACAGACCCTCTGGAAACACCATATATTTT.

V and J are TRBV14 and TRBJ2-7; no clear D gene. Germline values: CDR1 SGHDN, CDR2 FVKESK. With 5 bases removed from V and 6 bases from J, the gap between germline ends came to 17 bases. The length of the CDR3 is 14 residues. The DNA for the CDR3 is TGTGCCAGCAGCGGTCGTGGTATCGGTCTCGAGCAGTACTTC. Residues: CASSGRGIGLEQYF.

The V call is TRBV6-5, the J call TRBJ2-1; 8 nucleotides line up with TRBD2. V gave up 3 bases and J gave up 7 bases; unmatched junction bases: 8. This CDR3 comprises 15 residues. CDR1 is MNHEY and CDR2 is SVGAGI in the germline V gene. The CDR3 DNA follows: TGTGCCAGCAGTTATGCGGGAGGCCGTATAAATGAGCAGTTCTTC. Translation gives CASSYAGGRINEQFF.

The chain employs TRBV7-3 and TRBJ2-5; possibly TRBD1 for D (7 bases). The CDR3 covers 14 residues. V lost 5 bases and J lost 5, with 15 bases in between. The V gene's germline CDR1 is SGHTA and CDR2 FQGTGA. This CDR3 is CASSDSPGGETQYF. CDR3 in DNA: TGTGCCAGCAGCGATTCACCAGGGGGGGAGACCCAGTACTTC.

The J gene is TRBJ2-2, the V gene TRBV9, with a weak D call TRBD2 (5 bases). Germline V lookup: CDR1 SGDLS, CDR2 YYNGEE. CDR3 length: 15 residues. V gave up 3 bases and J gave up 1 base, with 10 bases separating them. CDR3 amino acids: CASSAGIVNTGELFF. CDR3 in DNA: TGTGCCAGCAGCGCGGGGATCGTGAACACCGGGGAGCTGTTTTTT.